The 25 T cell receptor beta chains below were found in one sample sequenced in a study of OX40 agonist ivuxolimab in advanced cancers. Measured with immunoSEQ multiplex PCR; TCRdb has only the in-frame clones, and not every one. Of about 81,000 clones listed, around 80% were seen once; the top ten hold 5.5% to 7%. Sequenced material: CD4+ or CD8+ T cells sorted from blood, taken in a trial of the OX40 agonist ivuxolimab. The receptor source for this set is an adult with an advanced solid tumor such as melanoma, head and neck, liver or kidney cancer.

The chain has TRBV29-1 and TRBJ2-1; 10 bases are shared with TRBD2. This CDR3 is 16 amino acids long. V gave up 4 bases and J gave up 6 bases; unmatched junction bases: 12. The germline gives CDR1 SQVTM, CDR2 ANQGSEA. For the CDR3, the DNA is TGCAGCGTTGGCCAAGGGTTAGCGGGAGGTAGCAATGAGCAGTTCTTC. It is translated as CSVGQGLAGGSNEQFF.

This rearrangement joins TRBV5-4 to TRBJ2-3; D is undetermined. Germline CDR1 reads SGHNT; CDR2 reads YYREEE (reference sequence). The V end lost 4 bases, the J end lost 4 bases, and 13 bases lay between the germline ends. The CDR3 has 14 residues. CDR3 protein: CASSVGSDADTQYF. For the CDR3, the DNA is TGTGCCAGCAGCGTCGGCTCAGACGCAGATACGCAGTATTTT.

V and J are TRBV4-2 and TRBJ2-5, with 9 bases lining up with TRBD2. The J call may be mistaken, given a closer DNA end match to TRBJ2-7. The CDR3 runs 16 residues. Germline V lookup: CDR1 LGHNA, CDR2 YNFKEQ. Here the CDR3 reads CASSQGVGGLASEQYF. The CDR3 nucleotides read TGTGCCAGCAGCCAAGGGGTTGGGGGACTAGCCTCCGAGCAGTACTTC.

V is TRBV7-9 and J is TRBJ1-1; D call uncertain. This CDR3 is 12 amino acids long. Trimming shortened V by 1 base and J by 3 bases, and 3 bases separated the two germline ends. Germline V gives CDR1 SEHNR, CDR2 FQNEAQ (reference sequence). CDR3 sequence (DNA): TGTGCCAGCAGCTTAGAGGACACTGAAGCTTTCTTT. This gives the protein CASSLEDTEAFF.

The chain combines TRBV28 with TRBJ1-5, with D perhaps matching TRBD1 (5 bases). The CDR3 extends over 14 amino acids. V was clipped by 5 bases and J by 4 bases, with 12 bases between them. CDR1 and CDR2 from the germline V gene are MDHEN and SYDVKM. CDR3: CASSILDRNQPQHF. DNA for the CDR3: TGTGCCAGCAGTATCCTCGACAGAAATCAGCCCCAGCATTTT.

CDR3 DNA sequence: TGTGCCAGCAGCCTAATGACAGGGGGCATGAATGAGCAGTTCTTC. It encodes CASSLMTGGMNEQFF. The chain uses TRBV14 and TRBJ2-1; TRBD1 matches 10 bases. Trimming removed 4 bases from V and 7 bases from J; junction bases left unmatched: 7. Per germline, CDR1 SGHDN and CDR2 FVKESK. This CDR3 has 15 residues.

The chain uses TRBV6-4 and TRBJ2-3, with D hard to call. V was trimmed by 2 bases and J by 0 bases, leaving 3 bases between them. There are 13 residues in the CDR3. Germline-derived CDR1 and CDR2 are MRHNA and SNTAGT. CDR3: CASSDASTDTQYF. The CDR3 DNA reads TGTGCCAGCAGTGACGCTAGCACAGATACGCAGTATTTT.

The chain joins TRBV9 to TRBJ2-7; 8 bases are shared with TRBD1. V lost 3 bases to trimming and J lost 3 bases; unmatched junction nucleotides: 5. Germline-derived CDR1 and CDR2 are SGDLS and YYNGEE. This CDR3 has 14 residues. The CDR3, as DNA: TGTGCCAGCAGCGGCCGGGACAGGAGCTACGAGCAGTACTTC. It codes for CASSGRDRSYEQYF.

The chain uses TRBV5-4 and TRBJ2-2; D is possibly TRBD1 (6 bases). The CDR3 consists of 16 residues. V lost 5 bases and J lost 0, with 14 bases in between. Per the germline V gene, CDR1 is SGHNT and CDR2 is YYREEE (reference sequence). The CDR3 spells CASRRDRTANTGELFF. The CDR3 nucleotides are TGTGCCAGCAGGCGCGACAGGACAGCGAACACCGGGGAGCTGTTTTTT.

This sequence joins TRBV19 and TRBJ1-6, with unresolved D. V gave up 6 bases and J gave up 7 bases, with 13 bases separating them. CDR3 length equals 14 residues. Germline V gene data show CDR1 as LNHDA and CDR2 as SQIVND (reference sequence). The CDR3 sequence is CASSFGYSNSPLHF. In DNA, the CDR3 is TGTGCCAGTAGCTTTGGGTACTCCAATTCACCCCTCCACTTT.

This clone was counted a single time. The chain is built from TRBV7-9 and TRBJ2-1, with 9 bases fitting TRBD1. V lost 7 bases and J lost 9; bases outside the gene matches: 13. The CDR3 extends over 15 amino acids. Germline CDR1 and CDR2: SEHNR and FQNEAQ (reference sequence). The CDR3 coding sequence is TGTGCCAGCACGCCAATGAAGACAGGGGGTGGTGAGCAGTTCTTC. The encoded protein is CASTPMKTGGGEQFF.

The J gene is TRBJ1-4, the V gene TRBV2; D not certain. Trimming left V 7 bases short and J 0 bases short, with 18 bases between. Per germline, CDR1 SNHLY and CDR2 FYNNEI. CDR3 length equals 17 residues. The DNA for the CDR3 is TGTGCCAGCATCAGAAATCCCCACAGTGCAACTAATGAAAAACTGTTTTTT. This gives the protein CASIRNPHSATNEKLFF.

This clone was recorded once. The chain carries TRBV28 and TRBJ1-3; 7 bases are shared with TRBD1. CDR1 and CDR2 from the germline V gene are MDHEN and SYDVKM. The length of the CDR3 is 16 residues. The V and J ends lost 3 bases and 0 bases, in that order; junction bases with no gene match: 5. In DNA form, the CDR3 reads TGTGCCAGCAGTTTGCCAGGGGGATCCTCTGGAAACACCATATATTTT. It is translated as CASSLPGGSSGNTIYF.

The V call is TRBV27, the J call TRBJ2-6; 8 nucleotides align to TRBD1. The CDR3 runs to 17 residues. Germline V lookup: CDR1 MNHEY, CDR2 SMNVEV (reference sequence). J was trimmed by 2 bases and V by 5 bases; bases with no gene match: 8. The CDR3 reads CASSARTGRTGANVLTF. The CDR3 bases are TGTGCCAGCAGTGCAAGGACAGGGAGGACTGGGGCCAACGTCCTGACTTTC.

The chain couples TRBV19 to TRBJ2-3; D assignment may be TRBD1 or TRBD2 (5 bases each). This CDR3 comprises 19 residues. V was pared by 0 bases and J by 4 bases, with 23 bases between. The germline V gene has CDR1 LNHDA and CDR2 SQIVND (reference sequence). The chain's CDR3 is CASSIDYTGRLGSADTQYF. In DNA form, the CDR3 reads TGTGCCAGTAGTATAGACTATACGGGGCGGCTAGGAAGCGCAGATACGCAGTATTTT.

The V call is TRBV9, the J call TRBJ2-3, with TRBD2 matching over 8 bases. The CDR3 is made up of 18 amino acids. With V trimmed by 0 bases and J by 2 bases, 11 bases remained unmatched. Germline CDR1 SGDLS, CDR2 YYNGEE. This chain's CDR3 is CASSVGPFAGGDTDTQYF. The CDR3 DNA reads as TGTGCCAGCAGCGTAGGCCCATTTGCGGGGGGCGACACAGATACGCAGTATTTT.

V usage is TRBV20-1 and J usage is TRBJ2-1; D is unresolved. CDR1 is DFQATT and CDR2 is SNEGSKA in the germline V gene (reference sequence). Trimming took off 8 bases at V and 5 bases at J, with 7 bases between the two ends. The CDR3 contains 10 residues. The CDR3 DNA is TGCAGTTCCCCCAACAATGAGCAGTTCTTC. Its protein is CSSPNNEQFF.

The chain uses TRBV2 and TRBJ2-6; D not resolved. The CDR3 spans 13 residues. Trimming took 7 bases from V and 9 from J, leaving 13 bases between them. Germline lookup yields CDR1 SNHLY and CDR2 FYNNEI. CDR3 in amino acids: CASNPDPLNVLTF. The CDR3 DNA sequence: TGTGCCAGCAACCCGGACCCGCTCAACGTCCTGACTTTC.

DNA of the CDR3: TGTGCCAGCAGCACAATCCGGGACTCCTCCTACGAGCAGTACTTC. This gives the protein CASSTIRDSSYEQYF. This chain links TRBV27 with TRBJ2-7, with D perhaps matching TRBD2 (6 bases). Germline loops: CDR1 MNHEY, CDR2 SMNVEV (reference sequence). Trimming took 6 bases from V and 0 from J, leaving 15 bases between them. CDR3 size: 15 residues.

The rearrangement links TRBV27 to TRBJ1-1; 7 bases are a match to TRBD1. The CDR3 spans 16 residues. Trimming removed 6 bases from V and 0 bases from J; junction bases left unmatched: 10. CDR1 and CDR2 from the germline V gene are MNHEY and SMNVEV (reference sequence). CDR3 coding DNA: TGTGCCAGCAGGTACAGGGGCCAAACCATGAACACTGAAGCTTTCTTT. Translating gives CASRYRGQTMNTEAFF.

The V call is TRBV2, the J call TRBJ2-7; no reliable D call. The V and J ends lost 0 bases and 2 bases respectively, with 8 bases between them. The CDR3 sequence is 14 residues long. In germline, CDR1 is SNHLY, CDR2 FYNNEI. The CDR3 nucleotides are TGTGCCAGCAGTGAAGCACTGACACCCTACGAGCAGTACGTC. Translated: CASSEALTPYEQYV.

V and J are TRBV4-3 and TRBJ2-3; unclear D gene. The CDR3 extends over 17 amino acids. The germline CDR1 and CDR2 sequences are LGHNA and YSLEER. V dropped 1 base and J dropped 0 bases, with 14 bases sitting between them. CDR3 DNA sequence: TGCGCCAGCAGCCAAGCGGAGCCAGCCTCTAGCACAGATACGCAGTATTTT. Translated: CASSQAEPASSTDTQYF.

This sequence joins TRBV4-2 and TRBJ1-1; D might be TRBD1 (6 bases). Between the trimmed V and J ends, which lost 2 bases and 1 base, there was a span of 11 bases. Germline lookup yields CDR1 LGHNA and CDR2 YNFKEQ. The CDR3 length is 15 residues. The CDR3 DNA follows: TGTGCCAGCAGCCAATCACAGGGCGCGAACACTGAAGCTTTCTTT. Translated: CASSQSQGANTEAFF.

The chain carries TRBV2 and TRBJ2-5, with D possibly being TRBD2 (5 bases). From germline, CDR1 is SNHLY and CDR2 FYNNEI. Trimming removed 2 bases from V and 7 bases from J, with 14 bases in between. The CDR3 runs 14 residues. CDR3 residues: CASSESPGGGTQYF. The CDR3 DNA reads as TGTGCCAGCAGTGAATCTCCAGGAGGAGGGACCCAGTACTTC.

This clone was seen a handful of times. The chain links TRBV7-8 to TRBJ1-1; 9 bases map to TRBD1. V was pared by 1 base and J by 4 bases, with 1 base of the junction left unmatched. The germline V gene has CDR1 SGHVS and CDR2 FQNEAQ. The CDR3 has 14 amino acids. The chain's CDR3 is CASSLVGQGTEAFF. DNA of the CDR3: TGTGCCAGCAGCTTAGTGGGACAGGGCACTGAAGCTTTCTTT.